This T cell receptor (beta chain) comes out of a study of CD8+ T cells in alopecia areata. Findings of the study overall: Tofacitinib yielded significantly lower scalp clonality and fewer expanded CD8+ clones among the top 100. Mice showed TCR sharing more clearly than patients did, possibly owing to HLA.

As to this clone: Its target is not known.

Sequencing used cDNA as its template, made by extracting RNA and reverse transcribing it. Using immunoSEQ multiplex PCR, the repertoire was profiled, and TCRdb retains in-frame clones only, with some absent. The sample records 150,000 to 200,000 clones, 58% being singletons. The CDR3 loop spans 15 amino acids. V lost 2 bases and J lost 5, with 13 bases in between. Germline values: CDR1 MNHEY, CDR2 SMNVEV (reference sequence). Treatment reported: oral pan-JAK inhibitor, 5-10 mg twice daily. Both CD4+ and CD8+ T cells were separated by sorting PBMCs. Source: CD8+ T cells sorted from blood, taken at week 24, from a patient treated with tofacitinib. The rearrangement joins TRBV27 to TRBJ2-4, with a possible D match to TRBD2 (6 bases). This sequence was found in a human donor with alopecia areata. The CDR3 loop reads CASSLQAGPENIQYF. The DNA for the CDR3 is TGTGCCAGCAGTTTACAGGCGGGGCCCGAAAACATTCAGTACTTC.